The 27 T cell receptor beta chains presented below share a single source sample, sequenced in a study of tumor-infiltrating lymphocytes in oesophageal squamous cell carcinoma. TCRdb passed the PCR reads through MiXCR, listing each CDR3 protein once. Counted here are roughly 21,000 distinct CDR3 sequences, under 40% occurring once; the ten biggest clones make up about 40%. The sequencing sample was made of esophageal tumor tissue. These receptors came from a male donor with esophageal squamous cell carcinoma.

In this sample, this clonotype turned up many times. The CDR3 sequence is CASRPLTSGGFGELFF. The CDR3 bases are TGTGCCAGCAGGCCTTTGACTAGCGGGGGGTTCGGGGAGCTGTTTTTT. The V call is TRBV12-3 or TRBV12-4, the J call TRBJ2-2, with 13 bases matching TRBD2. With 6 bases clipped from V and 7 bases from J, the junction kept 8 bases outside the gene matches. The CDR3 has 16 residues.

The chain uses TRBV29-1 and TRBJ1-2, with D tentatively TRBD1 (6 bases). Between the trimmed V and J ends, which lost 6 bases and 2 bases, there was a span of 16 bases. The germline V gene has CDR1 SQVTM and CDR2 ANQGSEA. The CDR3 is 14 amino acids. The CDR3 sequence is CSVLPGHNNYGYTF. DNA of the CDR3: TGCAGCGTACTACCGGGACATAACAACTATGGCTACACCTTC. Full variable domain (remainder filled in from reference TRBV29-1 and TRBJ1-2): SAVISQKPSRDICQRGTSLTIQCQVDSQVTMMFWYRQQPGQSLTLIATANQGSEATYESGFVIDKFPISRPNLTFSTLTVSNMSPEDSSIYLCSVLPGHNNYGYTFGSGTRLTVV.

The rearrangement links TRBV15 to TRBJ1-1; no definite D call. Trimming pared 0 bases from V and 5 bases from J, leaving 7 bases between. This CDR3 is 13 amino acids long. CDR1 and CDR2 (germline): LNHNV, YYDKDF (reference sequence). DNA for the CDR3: TGTGCCACCAGCAGAGATCTGGGAACTGAAGCTTTCTTT. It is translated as CATSRDLGTEAFF.

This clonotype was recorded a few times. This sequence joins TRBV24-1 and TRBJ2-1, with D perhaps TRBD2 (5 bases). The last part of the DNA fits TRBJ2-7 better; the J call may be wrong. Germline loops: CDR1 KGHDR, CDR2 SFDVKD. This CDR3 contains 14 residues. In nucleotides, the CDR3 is TGTGCCACCGGACCAAGCGGAAACTCCTACGAGCAGTACTTC. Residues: CATGPSGNSYEQYF.

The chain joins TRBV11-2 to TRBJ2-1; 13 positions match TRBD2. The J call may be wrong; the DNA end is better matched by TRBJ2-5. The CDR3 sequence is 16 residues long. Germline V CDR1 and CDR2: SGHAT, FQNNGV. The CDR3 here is CASSQTTSGGAETQYF. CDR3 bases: TGTGCCAGCAGCCAAACAACTAGCGGGGGGGCCGAGACCCAGTACTTC.

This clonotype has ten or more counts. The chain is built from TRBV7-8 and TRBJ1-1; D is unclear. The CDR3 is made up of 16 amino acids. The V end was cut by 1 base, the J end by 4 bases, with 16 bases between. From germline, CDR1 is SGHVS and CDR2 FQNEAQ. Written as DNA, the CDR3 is TGTGCCAGCAGCTTAGTTTCGGGGATCGGTGTCACTGAAGCTTTCTTT. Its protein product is CASSLVSGIGVTEAFF.

The CDR3 region has the DNA TGTGCTAGTGGGGAGGGGTCAGATACGCAGTATTTT. Its protein product is CASGEGSDTQYF. This rearrangement joins TRBV12-5 to TRBJ2-3, with a weak D call TRBD2 (6 bases). Trimming took off 6 bases at V and 4 bases at J, with 8 bases between the two ends. The CDR3 contains 12 residues. Germline V gives CDR1 LGHNT, CDR2 FRNRAP.

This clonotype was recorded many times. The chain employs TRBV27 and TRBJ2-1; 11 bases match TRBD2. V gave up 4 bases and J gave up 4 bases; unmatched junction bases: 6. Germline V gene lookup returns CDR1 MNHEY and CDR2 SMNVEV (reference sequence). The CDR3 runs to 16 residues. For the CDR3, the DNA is TGTGCCAGCAGTTCAACTAGCGGGAGTCGGTACAATGAGCAGTTCTTC. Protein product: CASSSTSGSRYNEQFF.

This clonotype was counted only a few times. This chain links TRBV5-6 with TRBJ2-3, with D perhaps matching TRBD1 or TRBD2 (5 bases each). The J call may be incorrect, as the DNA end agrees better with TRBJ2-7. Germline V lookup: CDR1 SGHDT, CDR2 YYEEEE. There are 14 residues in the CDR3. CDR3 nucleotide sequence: TGTGCCAGCATGCTCACCGGGGCCCGCTACGAGCAGTACTTC. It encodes CASMLTGARYEQYF.

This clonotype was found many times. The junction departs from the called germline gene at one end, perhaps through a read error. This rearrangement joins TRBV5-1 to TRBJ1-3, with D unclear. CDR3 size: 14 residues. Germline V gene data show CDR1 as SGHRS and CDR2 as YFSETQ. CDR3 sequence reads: CASSLGGLWKHRVF. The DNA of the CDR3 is TGCGCCAGCAGCTTGGGAGGTCTCTGGAAACACCGGGTTTTT.

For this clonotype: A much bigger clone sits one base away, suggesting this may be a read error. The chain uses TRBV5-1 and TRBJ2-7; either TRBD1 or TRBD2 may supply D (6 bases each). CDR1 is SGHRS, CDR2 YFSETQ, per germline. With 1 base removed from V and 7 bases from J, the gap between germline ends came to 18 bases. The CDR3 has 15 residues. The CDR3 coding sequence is TGCGCCAGCAGCTTGATTCTGGGCGGGGACAATGAGCAGTACTTC. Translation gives CASSLILGGDNEQYF.

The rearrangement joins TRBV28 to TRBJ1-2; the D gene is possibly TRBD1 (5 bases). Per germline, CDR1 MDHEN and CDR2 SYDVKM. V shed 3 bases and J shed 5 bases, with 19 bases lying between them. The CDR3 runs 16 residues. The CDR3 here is CASSLGGGVSGYGYTF. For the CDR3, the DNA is TGTGCCAGCAGTTTGGGGGGTGGGGTCAGCGGATATGGCTACACCTTC.

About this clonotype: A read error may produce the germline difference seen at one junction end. CDR3 protein: CDSNLTGDTQYF. The DNA for the CDR3 is TGTGACAGCAACTTAACTGGGGATACGCAGTATTTT. The chain joins TRBV7-3 to TRBJ2-3, with D unclear. CDR1 SGHTA and CDR2 FQGTGA come from the germline V gene. This CDR3 is 12 amino acids long.

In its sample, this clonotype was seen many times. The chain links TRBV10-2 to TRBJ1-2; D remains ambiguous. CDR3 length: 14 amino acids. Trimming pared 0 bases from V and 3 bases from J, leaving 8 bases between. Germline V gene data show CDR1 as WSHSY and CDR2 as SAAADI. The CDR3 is CASSESTGHYGYTF. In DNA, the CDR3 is TGCGCCAGCAGTGAGTCGACGGGTCACTATGGCTACACCTTC.

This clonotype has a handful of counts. The CDR3 protein is CASSISGANVLTF. Here the CDR3 DNA reads TGTGCCAGCAGCATCTCTGGGGCCAACGTCCTGACTTTC. V is TRBV6-1 and J is TRBJ2-6; D is ambiguous. Germline V CDR1 and CDR2: MNHNS, SASEGT. The CDR3 sequence is 13 residues long. Trimming took off 6 bases at V and 0 bases at J, with 3 bases between the two ends.

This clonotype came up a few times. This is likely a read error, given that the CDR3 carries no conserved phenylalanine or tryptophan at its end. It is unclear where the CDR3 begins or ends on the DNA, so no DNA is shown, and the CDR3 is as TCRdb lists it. CDR3 in amino acids: CASSLETGLGGYTFGS. V and J are TRBV7-6 and TRBJ2-7; TRBD1, as called in the table, went unchecked against the DNA. The CDR3 totals 16 residues, both ends included. Germline lookup yields CDR1 SGHVS and CDR2 FNYEAQ.

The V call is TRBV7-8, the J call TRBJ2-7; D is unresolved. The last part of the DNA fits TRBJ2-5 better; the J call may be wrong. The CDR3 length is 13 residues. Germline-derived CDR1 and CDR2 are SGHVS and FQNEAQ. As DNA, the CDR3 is TGTGCCAGCAGCCCGATCTCGGGAGAGACCCAGTACTTC. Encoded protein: CASSPISGETQYF.

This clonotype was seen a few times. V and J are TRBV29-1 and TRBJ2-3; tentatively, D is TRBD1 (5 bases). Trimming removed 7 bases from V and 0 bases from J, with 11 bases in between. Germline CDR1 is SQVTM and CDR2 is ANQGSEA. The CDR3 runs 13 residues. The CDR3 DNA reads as TGCAGCGAAGCGACAGACAGCACAGATACGCAGTATTTT. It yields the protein CSEATDSTDTQYF.

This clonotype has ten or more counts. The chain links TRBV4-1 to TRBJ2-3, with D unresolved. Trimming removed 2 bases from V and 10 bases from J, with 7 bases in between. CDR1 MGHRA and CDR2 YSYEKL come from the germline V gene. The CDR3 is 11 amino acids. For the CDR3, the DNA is TGCGCCAGCAGCCAAAAGAACGCGCAGTATTTT. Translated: CASSQKNAQYF.

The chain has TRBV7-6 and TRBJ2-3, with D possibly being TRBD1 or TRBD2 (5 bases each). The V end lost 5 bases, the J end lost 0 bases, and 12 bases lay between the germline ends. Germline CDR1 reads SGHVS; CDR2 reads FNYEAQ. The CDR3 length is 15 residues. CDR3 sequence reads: CASSPRGVSTDTQYF. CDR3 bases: TGTGCCAGCAGCCCAAGAGGGGTTAGCACAGATACGCAGTATTTT.

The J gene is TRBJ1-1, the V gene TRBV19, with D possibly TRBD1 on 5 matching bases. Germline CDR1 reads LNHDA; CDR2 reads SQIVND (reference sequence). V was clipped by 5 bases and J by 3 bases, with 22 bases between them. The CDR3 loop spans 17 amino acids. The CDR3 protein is CASSPNLGTVRYTEAFF. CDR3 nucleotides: TGTGCCAGTAGTCCAAATCTCGGGACGGTGAGGTACACTGAAGCTTTCTTT.

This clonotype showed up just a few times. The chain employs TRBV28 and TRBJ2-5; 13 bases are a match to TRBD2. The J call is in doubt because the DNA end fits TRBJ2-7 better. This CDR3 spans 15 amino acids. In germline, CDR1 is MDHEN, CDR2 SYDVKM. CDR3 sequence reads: CASSPGLAGDYEQYF. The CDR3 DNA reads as TGTGCCAGCAGTCCTGGACTAGCGGGGGACTACGAGCAGTACTTC.

CDR3 sequence reads: CASGSGGANYGYTF. The CDR3 coding sequence is TGTGCCAGCGGCTCAGGGGGAGCAAACTATGGCTACACCTTC. The rearrangement links TRBV2 to TRBJ1-2, with TRBD1 identical over 7 bases. Germline assignment: CDR1 SNHLY and CDR2 FYNNEI. Germline trimming cut 8 bases from V and 2 bases from J; bases unmatched to any gene: 8. The CDR3 contains 14 residues.

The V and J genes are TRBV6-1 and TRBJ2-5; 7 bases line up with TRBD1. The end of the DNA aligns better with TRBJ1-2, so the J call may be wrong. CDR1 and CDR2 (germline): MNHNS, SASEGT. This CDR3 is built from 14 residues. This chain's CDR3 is CASSVPGQPGGYTF. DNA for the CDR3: TGTGCCAGCAGTGTTCCGGGACAGCCGGGGGGCTACACCTTC.

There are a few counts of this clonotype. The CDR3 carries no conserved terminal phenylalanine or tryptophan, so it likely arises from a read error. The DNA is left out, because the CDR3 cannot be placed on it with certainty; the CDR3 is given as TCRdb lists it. CDR3 sequence: CASSSGTGIENEQFFGA. V gene TRBV7-3 combines with J gene TRBJ2-6; TRBD1 is taken as the D call from the table, unchecked against the DNA. Germline CDR1 is SGHTA and CDR2 is FQGTGA. With termini counted, the CDR3 has 17 amino acids.

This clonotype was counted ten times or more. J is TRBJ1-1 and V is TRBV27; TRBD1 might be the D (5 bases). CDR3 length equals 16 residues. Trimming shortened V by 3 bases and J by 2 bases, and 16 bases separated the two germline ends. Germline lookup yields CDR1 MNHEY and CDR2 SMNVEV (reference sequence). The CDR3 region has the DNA TGTGCCAGCAGTTTTATCAACTCGGGGGGTAACACTGAAGCTTTCTTT. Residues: CASSFINSGGNTEAFF.

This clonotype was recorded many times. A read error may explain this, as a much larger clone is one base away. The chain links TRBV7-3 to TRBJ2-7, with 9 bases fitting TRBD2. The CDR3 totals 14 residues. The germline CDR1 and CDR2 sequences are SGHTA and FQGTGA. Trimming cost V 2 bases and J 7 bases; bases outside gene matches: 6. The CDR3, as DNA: TGTGCCAGCAGCTTACAAGCGGGGGGTGGTGAGCAGTACTTC. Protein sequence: CASSLQAGGGEQYF.